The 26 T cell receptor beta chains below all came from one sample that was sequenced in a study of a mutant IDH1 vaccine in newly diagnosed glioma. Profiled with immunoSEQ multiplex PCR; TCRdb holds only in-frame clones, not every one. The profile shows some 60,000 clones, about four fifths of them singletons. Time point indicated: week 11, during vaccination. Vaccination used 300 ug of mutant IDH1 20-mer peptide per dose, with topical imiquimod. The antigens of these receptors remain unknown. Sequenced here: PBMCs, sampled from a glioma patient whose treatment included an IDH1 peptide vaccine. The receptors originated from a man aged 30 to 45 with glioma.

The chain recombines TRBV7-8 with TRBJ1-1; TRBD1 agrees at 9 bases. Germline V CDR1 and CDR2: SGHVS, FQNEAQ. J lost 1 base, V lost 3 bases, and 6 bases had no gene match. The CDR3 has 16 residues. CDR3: CASSLPGQGRNTEAFF. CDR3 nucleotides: TGTGCCAGCAGCTTGCCGGGACAGGGTCGGAACACTGAAGCTTTCTTT.

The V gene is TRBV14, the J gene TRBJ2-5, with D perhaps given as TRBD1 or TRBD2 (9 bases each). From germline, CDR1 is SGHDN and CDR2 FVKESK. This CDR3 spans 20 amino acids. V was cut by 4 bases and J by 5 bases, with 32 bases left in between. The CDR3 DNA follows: TGTGCCAGCAGCCCATTGGACAGGGGTGGATGGCGGGGGGGCAAGGAGACCCAGTACTTC. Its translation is CASSPLDRGGWRGGKETQYF.

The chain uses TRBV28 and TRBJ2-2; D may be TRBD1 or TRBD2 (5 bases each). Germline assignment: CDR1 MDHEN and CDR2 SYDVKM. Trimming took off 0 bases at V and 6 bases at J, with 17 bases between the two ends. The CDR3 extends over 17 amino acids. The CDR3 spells CASSLWALNEGPGELFF. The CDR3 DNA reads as TGTGCCAGCAGTTTATGGGCGCTTAATGAGGGGCCCGGGGAGCTGTTTTTT.

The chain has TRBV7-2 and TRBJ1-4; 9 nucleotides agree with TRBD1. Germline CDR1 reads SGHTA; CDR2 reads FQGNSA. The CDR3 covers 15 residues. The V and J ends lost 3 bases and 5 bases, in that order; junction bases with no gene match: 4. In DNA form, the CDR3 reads TGTGCCAGCAGCTTTCAGACAGGGGGAAATGAAAAACTGTTTTTT. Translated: CASSFQTGGNEKLFF.

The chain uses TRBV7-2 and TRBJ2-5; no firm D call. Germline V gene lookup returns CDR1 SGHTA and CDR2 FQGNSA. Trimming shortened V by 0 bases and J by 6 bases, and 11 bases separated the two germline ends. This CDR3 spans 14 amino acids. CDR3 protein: CASSLARTTQTQYF. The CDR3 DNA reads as TGTGCCAGCAGCTTAGCGCGGACGACCCAGACCCAGTACTTC.

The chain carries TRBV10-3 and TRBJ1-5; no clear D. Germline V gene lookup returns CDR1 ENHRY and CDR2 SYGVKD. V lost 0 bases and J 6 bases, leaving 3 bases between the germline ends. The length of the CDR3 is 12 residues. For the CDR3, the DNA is TGTGCCATCAGTGAGTCCGGTCAGCCCCAGCATTTT. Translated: CAISESGQPQHF.

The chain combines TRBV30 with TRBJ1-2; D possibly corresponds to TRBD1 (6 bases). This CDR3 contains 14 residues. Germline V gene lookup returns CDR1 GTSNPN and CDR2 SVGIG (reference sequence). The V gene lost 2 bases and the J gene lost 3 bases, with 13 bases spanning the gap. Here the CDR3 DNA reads TGTGCCTGGAGTCTACCCACAGGGTACTATGGCTACACCTTC. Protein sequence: CAWSLPTGYYGYTF.

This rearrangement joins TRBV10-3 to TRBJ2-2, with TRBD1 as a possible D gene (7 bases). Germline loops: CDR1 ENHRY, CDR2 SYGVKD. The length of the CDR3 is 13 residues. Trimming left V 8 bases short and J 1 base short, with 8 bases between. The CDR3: CAIQGGNTGELFF. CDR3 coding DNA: TGTGCCATCCAGGGGGGGAACACCGGGGAGCTGTTTTTT.

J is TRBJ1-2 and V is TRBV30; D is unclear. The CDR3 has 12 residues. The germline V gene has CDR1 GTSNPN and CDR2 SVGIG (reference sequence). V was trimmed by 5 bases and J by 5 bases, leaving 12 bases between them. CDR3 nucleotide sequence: TGTGCCTGGCAACAGTGGTCATATGGCTACACCTTC. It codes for CAWQQWSYGYTF. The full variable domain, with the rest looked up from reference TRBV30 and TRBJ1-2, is SQTIHQWPATLVQPVGSPLSLECTVEGTSNPNLYWYRQAAGRGLQLLFYSVGIGQISSEVPQNLSASRPQDRQFILSSKKLLLSDSGFYLCAWQQWSYGYTFGSGTRLTVV.

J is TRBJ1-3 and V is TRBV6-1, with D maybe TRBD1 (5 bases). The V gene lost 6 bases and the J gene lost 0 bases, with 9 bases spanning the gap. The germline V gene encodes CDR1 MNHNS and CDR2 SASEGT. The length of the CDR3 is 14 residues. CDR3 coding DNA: TGTGCCAGCAGAATAGGGACCTCTGGAAACACCATATATTTT. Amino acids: CASRIGTSGNTIYF.

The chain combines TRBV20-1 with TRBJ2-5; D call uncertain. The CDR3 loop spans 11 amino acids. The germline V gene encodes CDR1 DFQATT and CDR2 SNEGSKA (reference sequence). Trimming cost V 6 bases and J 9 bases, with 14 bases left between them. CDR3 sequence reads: CSALLRFAQYF. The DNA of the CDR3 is TGCAGTGCCTTACTCCGGTTCGCCCAGTACTTC.

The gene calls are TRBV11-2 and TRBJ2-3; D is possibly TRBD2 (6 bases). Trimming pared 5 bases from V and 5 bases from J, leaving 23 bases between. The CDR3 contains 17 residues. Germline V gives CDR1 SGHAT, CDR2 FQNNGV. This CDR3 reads CASSPSPRDFAIDTQYF. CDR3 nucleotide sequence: TGTGCCAGCAGCCCCTCTCCAAGGGACTTCGCTATAGATACGCAGTATTTT.

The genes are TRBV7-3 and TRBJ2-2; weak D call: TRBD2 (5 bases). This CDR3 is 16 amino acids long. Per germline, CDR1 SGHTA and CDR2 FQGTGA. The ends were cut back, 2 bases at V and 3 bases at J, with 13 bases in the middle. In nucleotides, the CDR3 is TGTGCCAGCAGCTTATTTGGACTTCCCTACACCGGGGAGCTGTTTTTT. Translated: CASSLFGLPYTGELFF.

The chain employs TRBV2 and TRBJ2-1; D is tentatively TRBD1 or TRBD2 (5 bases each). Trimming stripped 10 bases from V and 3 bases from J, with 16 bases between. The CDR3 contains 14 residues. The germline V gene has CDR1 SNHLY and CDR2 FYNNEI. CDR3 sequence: CAIIPGPNYNEQFF. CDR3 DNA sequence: TGTGCCATTATCCCGGGACCTAACTACAATGAGCAGTTCTTC.

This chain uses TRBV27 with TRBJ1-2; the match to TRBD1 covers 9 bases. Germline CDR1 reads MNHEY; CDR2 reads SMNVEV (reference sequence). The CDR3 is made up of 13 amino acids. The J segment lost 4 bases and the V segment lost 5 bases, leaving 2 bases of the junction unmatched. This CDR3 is CASSPTGGYGYTF. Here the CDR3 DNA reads TGTGCCAGCAGTCCGACAGGGGGCTATGGCTACACCTTC.

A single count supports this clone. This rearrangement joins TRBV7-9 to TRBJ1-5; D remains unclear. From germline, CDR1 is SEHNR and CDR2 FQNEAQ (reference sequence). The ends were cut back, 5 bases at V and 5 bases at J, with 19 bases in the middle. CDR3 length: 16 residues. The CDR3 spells CASSPSAVPPHQPQHF. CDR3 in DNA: TGTGCCAGCAGCCCCTCGGCCGTACCCCCGCATCAGCCCCAGCATTTT.

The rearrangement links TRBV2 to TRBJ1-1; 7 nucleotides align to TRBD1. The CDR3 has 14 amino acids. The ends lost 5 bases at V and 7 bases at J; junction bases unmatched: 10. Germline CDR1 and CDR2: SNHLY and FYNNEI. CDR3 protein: CASSHRGGKNEAFF. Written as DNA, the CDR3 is TGTGCCAGCAGTCACAGGGGAGGTAAGAATGAAGCTTTCTTT.

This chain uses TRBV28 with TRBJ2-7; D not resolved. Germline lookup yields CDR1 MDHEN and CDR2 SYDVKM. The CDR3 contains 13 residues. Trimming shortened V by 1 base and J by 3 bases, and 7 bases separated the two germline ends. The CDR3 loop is CASSLFRDYEQYF. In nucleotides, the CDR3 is TGTGCCAGCAGTTTATTTAGGGACTACGAGCAGTACTTC.

As DNA, the CDR3 is TGTGCCAGCAGCGTACAGGGGAGCACTGAAGCTTTCTTT. Translating it yields CASSVQGSTEAFF. The chain has TRBV9 and TRBJ1-1; a possible D gene is TRBD1 (6 bases). The ends were cut back, 1 base at V and 4 bases at J, with 8 bases in the middle. CDR1 and CDR2 from the germline V gene are SGDLS and YYNGEE. This CDR3 region has 13 residues.

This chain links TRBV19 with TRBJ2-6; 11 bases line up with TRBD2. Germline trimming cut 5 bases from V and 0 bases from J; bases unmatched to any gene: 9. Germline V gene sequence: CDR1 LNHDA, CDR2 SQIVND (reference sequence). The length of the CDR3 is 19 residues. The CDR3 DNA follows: TGTGCCAGTAGTTCTTCCGGGACTAGCGGATACTCTGGGGCCAACGTCCTGACTTTC. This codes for CASSSSGTSGYSGANVLTF. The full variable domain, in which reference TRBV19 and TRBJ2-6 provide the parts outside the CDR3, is DGGITQSPKYLFRKEGQNVTLSCEQNLNHDAMYWYRQDPGQGLRLIYYSQIVNDFQKGDIAEGYSVSREKKESFPLTVTSAQKNPTAFYLCASSSSGTSGYSGANVLTFGAGSRLTVL.

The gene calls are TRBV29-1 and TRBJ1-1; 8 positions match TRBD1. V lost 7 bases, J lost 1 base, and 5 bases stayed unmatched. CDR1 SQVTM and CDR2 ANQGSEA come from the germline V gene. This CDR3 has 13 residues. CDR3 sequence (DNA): TGCAGCGGGCACAGGGGGACGAACACTGAAGCTTTCTTT. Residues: CSGHRGTNTEAFF. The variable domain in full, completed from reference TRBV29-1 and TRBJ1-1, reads SAVISQKPSRDICQRGTSLTIQCQVDSQVTMMFWYRQQPGQSLTLIATANQGSEATYESGFVIDKFPISRPNLTFSTLTVSNMSPEDSSIYLCSGHRGTNTEAFFGQGTRLTVV.

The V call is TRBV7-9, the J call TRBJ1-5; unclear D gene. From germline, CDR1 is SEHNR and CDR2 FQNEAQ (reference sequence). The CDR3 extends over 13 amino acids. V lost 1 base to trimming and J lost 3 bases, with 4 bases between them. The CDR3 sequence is CASSLGHNQPQHF. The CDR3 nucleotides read TGTGCCAGCAGCTTAGGCCACAATCAGCCCCAGCATTTT.

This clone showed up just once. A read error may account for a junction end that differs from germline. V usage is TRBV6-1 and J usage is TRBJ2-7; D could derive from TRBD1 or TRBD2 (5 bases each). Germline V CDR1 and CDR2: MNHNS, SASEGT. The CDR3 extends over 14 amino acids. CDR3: CAGSARDRPYEQYF. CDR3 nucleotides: TGTGCCGGCAGTGCCCGGGACCGTCCCTACGAGCAGTACTTC.

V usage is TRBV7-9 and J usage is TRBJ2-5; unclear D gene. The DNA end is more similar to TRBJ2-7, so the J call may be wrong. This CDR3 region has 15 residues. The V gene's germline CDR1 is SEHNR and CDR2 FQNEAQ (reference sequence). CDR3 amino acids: CASSLVSGVVNEQYF. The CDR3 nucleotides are TGTGCCAGCAGCTTAGTGTCAGGTGTAGTCAACGAGCAGTACTTC.

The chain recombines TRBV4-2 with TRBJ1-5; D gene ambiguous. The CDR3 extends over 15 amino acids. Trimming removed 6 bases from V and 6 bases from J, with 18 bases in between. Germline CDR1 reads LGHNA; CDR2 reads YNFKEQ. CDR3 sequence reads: CASRSRSDGGQPQHF. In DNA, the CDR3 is TGTGCCAGCAGATCTAGAAGTGATGGAGGTCAGCCCCAGCATTTT.

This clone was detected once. The CDR3 sequence is CASYRGSGANVLTF. CDR3 sequence (DNA): TGTGCCAGTTACCGGGGATCTGGGGCCAACGTCCTGACTTTC. This chain connects TRBV19 to TRBJ2-6; possibly TRBD2 for D (5 bases). V was pared by 8 bases and J by 1 base, with 9 bases between. CDR3 length equals 14 residues. Germline assignment: CDR1 LNHDA and CDR2 SQIVND (reference sequence).